This T cell receptor (beta chain) was identified in a study of blood T cells in healthy people across ages. Study results and caveats: The unsorted PBMCs prevented any conclusive comparison of naive versus antigen-experienced cells.

Per-sample PBMC isolation yielded at least 6.5 million cells. The authors ran a second PCR of about 6 to 11 cycles using a sample-barcoded 5' primer and a J-beta primer mix. MiXCR, run by TCRdb on the 5' RACE reads, gives a single entry per CDR3 protein. The data show about 650,000 distinct CDR3 sequences, 32% seen once. This clonotype was detected many times. Its antigen is not known. This CDR3 comprises 16 residues. Germline V gene data show CDR1 as SGHDN and CDR2 as FVKESK. V was cut by 1 base and J by 0 bases, with 10 bases left in between. This clonotype was obtained from a woman older than 75 in good health. Sequencing used blood. The rearrangement uses TRBV14 and TRBJ2-1; D is unclear. CDR3: CASSQGADTSYNEQFF. The CDR3, as DNA: TGTGCCAGCAGCCAAGGTGCGGATACCTCCTACAATGAGCAGTTCTTC. The complete variable domain, with remaining parts taken from reference TRBV14 and TRBJ2-1, reads EAGVTQFPSHSVIEKGQTVTLRCDPISGHDNLYWYRRVMGKEIKFLLHFVKESKQDESGMPNNRFLAERTGGTYSTLKVQPAELEDSGVYFCASSQGADTSYNEQFFGPGTRLTVL.